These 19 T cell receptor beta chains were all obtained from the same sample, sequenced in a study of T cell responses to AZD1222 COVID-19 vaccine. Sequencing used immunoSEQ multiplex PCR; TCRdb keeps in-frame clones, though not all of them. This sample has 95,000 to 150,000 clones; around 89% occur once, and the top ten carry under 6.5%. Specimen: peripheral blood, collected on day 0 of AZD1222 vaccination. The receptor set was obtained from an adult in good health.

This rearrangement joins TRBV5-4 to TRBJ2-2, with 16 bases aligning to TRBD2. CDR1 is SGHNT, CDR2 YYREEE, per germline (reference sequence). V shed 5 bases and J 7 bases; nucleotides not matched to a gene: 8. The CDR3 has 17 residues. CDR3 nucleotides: TGTGCCAGCAGAGCGCCCGGGACTAGCGGGGGGGTCGGGGAGCTGTTTTTT. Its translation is CASRAPGTSGGVGELFF. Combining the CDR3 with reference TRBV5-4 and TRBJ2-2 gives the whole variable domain ETGVTQSPTHLIKTRGQQVTLRCSSQSGHNTVSWYQQALGQGPQFIFQYYREEENGRGNFPPRFSGLQFPNYSSELNVNALELDDSALYLCASRAPGTSGGVGELFFGEGSRLTVL.

Written as DNA, the CDR3 is TGTGCCAGCAGTTACTCCCGGACAGGACGCACCGGGGAGCTGTTTTTT. This sequence encodes CASSYSRTGRTGELFF. This chain connects TRBV2 to TRBJ2-2; 7 nucleotides line up with TRBD1. From germline, CDR1 is SNHLY and CDR2 FYNNEI. The CDR3 covers 16 residues. The J segment lost 4 bases and the V segment lost 5 bases, leaving 10 bases of the junction unmatched.

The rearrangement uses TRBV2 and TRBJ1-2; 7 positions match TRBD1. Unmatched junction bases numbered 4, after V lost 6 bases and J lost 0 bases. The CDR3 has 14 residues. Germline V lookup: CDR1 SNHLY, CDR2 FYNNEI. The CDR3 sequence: CASRGDSTNYGYTF. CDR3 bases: TGTGCCAGCAGGGGGGACAGCACTAACTATGGCTACACCTTC.

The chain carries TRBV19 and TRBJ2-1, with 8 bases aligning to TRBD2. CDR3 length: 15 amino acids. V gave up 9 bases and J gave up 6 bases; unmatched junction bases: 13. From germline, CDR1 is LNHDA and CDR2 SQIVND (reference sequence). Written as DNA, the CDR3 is TGTGCCAGCACGGGCGCCGGACTAGCTCCCAATGAGCAGTTCTTC. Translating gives CASTGAGLAPNEQFF.

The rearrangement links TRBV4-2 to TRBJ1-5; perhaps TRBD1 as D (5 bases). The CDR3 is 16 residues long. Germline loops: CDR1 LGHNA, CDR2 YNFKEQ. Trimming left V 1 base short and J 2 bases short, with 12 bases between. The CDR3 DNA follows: TGTGCCAGCAGCCAAGTAGACGGGACGGGCAATCAGCCCCAGCATTTT. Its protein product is CASSQVDGTGNQPQHF.

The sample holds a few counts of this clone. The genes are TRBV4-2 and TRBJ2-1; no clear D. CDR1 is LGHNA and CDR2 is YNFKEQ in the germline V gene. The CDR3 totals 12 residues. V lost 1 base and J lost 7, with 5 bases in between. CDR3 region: CASSQAENEQFF. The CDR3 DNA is TGTGCCAGCAGCCAAGCCGAAAATGAGCAGTTCTTC.

CDR3 residues: CASSPLAGGPDEQFF. In nucleotides, the CDR3 is TGTGCCAGCAGTCCCTTAGCGGGGGGGCCTGATGAGCAGTTCTTC. This sequence joins TRBV27 and TRBJ2-1; 11 bases align to TRBD2. In germline, CDR1 is MNHEY, CDR2 SMNVEV (reference sequence). The CDR3 length is 15 residues. V was clipped by 5 bases and J by 8 bases; unmatched bases: 8.

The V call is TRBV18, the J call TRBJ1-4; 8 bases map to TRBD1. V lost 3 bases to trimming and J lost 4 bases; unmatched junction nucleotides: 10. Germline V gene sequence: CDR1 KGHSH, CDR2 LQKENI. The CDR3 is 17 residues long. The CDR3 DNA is TGTGCCAGCTCACCGGGGACAGGAGTTTGGGGTAATGAAAAACTGTTTTTT. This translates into CASSPGTGVWGNEKLFF.

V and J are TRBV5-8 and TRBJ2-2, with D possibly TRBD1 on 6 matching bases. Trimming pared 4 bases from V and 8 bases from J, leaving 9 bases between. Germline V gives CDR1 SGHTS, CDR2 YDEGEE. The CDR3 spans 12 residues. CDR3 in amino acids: CASSLDRGELFF. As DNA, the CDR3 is TGTGCCAGCAGCCTCGACAGGGGGGAGCTGTTTTTT.

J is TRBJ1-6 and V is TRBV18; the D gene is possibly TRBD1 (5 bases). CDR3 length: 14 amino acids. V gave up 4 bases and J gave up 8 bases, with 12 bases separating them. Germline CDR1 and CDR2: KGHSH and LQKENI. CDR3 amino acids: CASSRDGGDSPLHF. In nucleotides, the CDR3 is TGTGCCAGCTCACGGGACGGGGGAGATTCACCCCTCCACTTT.

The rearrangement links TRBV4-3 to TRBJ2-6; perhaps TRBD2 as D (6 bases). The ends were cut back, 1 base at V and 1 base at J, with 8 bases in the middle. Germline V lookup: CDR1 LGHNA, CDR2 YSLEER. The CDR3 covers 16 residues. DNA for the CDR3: TGCGCCAGCAGCCAAGTGGGGGGATCTGGGGCCAACGTCCTGACTTTC. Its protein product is CASSQVGGSGANVLTF.

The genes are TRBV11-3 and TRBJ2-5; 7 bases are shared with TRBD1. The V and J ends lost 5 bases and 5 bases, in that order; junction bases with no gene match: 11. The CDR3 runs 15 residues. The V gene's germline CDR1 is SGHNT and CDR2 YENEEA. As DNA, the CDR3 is TGTGCCAGCAGCCCACGGACAGGCGATGGGGAGACCCAGTACTTC. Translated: CASSPRTGDGETQYF.

In DNA, the CDR3 is TGTGCCAGCAGCCCAACAGGGCAGGAGTACTATGGCTACACCTTC. Residues: CASSPTGQEYYGYTF. V usage is TRBV5-6 and J usage is TRBJ1-2; weak D call: TRBD1 (6 bases). Germline CDR1 SGHDT, CDR2 YYEEEE. CDR3 size: 15 residues. The V end was cut by 4 bases, the J end by 3 bases, with 16 bases between.

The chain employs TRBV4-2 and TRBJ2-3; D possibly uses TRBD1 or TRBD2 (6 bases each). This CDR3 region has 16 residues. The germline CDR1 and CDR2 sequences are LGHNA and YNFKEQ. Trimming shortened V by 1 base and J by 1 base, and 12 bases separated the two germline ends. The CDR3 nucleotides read TGTGCCAGCAGCCAAGGGGGTGGGGGGCGCACAGATACGCAGTATTTT. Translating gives CASSQGGGGRTDTQYF.

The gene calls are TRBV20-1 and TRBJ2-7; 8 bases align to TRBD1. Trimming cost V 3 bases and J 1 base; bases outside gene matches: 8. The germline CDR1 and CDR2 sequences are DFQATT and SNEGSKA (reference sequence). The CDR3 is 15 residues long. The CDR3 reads CSASYQGADSYEQYF. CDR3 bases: TGCAGTGCTAGTTACCAGGGGGCGGATTCCTACGAGCAGTACTTC.

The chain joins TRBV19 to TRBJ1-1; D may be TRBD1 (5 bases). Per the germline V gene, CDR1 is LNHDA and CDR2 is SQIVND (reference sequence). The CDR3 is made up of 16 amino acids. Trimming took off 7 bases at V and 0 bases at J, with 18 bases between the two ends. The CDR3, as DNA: TGTGCCAGTACCCTCTCTGGGGGACCCATGAACACTGAAGCTTTCTTT. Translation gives CASTLSGGPMNTEAFF.

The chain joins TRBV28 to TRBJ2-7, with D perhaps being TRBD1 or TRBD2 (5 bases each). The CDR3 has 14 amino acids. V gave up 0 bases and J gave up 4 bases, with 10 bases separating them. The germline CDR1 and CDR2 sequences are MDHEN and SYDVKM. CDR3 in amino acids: CASSLWRGGYEQYF. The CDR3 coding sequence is TGTGCCAGCAGTTTATGGAGGGGTGGATACGAGCAGTACTTC. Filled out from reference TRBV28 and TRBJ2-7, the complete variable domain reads DVKVTQSSRYLVKRTGEKVFLECVQDMDHENMFWYRQDPGLGLRLIYFSYDVKMKEKGDIPEGYSVSREKKERFSLILESASTNQTSMYLCASSLWRGGYEQYFGPGTRLTVT.

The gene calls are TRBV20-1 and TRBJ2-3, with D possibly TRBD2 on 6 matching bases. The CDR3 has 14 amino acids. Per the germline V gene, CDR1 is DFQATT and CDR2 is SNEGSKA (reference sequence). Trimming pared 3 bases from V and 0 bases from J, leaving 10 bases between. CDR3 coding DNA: TGCAGTGCTAGTGGGGGGACTAGCACAGATACGCAGTATTTT. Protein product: CSASGGTSTDTQYF.

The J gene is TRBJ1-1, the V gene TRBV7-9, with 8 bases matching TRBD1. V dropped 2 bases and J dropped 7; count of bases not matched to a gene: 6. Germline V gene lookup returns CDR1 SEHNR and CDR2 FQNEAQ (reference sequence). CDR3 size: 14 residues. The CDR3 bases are TGTGCCAGCAGCTTAATCTCAGGGGGCATTGAAGCTTTCTTT. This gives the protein CASSLISGGIEAFF.